This T cell receptor beta chain emerged from a study of identical twins. In this sample, this clonotype turned up many times. Its antigen is currently unknown. cDNA carried unique molecular identifiers, and a universal primer site was added by template switching. TCRdb reprocessed the 5' RACE reads via MiXCR and lists one record per CDR3 protein. Of about 210,000 distinct CDR3 sequences in the sample, over 8% were seen once. Study observations and caveats: Models underestimated out-of-frame TCR alpha sharing in monozygotic twins.

Germline CDR1 is SGHTA and CDR2 is FQGNSA. The V segment lost 6 bases and the J segment 7 bases; nucleotides outside the gene matches: 7. The CDR3 has 15 amino acids. Specimen: memory (CD45RO+) T cells sorted from blood. The TCR was taken from a woman aged 18-35 years in good health. The rearrangement links TRBV7-2 to TRBJ2-1, with 12 bases fitting TRBD2. The CDR3: CASRSGLAGNNEQFF. The CDR3 nucleotides are TGTGCCAGCAGGTCCGGACTAGCGGGGAATAATGAGCAGTTCTTC.